The clone carrying this T cell receptor (beta chain) was counted a few times. What it binds is not known. Germline V gene lookup returns CDR1 SQVTM and CDR2 ANQGSEA. The CDR3 length is 14 residues. V lost 7 bases to trimming and J lost 5 bases; unmatched junction nucleotides: 12. The data were taken from a study of blood T cells in healthy people across ages. Study observations and caveats: Age advanced and TCR beta diversity per million T cells fell, roughly linearly.

Donation came from healthy Caucasian individuals in Russia who were aged about 6 to 95. A second PCR of roughly 7 to 11 cycles used a sample-barcoded 5' primer and a J-beta primer mix. The authors tagged each cDNA molecule using a template-switch adaptor with 12 random nucleotides. TCRdb redid the calling of the 5' RACE reads with MiXCR, one entry per CDR3 protein. Among approximately 800,000 distinct CDR3 sequences listed, 25% were seen once. These same data were also listed under a study on T cells of mothers and their children.

The source is a boy aged 10-17 years in good health. The chain recombines TRBV29-1 with TRBJ2-7, with 9 bases identical to TRBD1. Sequencing input: blood. The CDR3, as DNA: TGCAGCGCCCGTTCGGGACAGGGTAAAAACGAGCAGTACTTC. Residues: CSARSGQGKNEQYF.